A few counts support the clone carrying this T cell receptor beta chain. Its antigen is not identified. Trimming cost V 7 bases and J 1 base, with 11 bases left between them. Germline loops: CDR1 SGHRS, CDR2 YFSETQ. The length of the CDR3 is 14 residues. This sample was included in a study of cytomegalovirus exposure and HLA in healthy donors. Study-wide points: The sole available immune exposure information was CMV serostatus. A later analysis linked fewer than 20,000 TCR beta sequences to HLA alleles at 0.05 false discovery rate. Data from an earlier analysis indicated that most TCR beta V segments were productive either about 87% or about 30% of the time.

Researchers ran the PCR with 60 Vbeta and 13 Jbeta primers. This table comes from immunoSEQ multiplex PCR, and its TCRdb copy is limited to in-frame clones, with some not included. Of 100,000 to 150,000 clones detected, about 85% appear once; the ten largest clones hold about 1.8%. Sequenced: PBMCs. The V gene is TRBV5-1, the J gene TRBJ1-4, with unresolved D. This clonotype was sampled from a boy aged 5-17 years in good health and CMV-seronegative. The CDR3 here is CASRPRGTNEKLFF. Here the CDR3 DNA reads TGCGCCAGCCGGCCGCGAGGAACTAATGAAAAACTGTTTTTT.